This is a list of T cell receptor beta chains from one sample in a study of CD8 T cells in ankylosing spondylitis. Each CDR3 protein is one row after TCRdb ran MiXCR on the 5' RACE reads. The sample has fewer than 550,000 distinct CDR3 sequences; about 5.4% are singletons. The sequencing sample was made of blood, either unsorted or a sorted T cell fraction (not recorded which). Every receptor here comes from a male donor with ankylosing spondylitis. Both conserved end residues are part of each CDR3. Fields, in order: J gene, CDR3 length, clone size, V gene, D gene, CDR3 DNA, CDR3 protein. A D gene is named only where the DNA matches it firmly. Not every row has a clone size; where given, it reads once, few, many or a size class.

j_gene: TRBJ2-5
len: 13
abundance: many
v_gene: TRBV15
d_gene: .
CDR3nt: TGTGCCACCAGCAGAGATGTAAGGGAGACCCAGTACTTC
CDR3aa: CATSRDVRETQYF

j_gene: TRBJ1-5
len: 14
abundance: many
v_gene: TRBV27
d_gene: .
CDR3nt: TGTGCCAGCAGTTCCCGGGGTTTAGATCAGCCCCAGCATTTT
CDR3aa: CASSSRGLDQPQHF

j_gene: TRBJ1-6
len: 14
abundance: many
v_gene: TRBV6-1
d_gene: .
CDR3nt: TGTGCCAGCAGGCATCGACAGTATAATTCACCCCTCCACTTT
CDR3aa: CASRHRQYNSPLHF

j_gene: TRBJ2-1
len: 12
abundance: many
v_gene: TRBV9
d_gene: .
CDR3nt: TGTGCCAGCAGCGTAGGCAACAATGAGCAGTTCTTC
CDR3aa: CASSVGNNEQFF

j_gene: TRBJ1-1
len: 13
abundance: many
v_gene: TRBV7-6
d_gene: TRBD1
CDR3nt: TGTGCCAGCAGCTCATACAGGGGGACTGAAGCTTTCTTT
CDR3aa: CASSSYRGTEAFF

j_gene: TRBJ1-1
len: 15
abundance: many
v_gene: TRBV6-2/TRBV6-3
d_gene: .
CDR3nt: TGTGCCAGCAGTTACTACCCGGGGCCGAACACTGAAGCTTTCTTT
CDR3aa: CASSYYPGPNTEAFF

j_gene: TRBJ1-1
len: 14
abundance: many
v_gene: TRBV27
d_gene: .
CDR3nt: TGTGCCAGCAGTCGGTATGGGATGAACACTGAAGCTTTCTTT
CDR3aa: CASSRYGMNTEAFF

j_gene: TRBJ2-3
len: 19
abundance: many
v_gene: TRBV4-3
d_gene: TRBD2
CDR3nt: TGCGCCAGCAGCCCCCTCGGCCGACTAGCGGGAGCGCTCACAGATACGCAGTATTTT
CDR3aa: CASSPLGRLAGALTDTQYF

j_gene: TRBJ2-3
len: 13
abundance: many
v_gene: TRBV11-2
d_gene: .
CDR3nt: TGTGCCAGCAGCGCTAAGAGGGCAGATACGCAGTATTTT
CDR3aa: CASSAKRADTQYF

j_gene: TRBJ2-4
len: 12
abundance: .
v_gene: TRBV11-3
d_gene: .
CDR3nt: TGTGCCAGCAGCTTTATTGGAAACATTCAGTACTTC
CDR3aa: CASSFIGNIQYF

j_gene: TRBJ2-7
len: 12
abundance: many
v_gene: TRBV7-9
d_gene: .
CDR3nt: TGTGCCAGCAGCCACCGAGTTTACGAGCAGTACTTC
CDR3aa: CASSHRVYEQYF

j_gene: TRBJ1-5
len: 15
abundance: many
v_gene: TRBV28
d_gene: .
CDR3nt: TGTGCCAGCAGTTTGGGCACATATAGCAATCAGCCCCAGCATTTT
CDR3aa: CASSLGTYSNQPQHF

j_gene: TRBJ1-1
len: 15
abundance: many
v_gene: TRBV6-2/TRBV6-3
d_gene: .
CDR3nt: TGTGCCAGCAGTTCCCGACCACCGGAGAACACTGAAGCTTTCTTT
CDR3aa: CASSSRPPENTEAFF

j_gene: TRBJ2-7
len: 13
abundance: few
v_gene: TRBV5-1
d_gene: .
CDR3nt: TGCGCCAGCACCCCAAGGGGGGGCAGCGAGCAGTACTTC
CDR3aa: CASTPRGGSEQYF

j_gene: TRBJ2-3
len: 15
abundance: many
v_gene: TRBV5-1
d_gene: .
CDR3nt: TGCGCCAGCAGCCGAACTACGGGGAGCACAGATACGCAGTATTTT
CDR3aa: CASSRTTGSTDTQYF

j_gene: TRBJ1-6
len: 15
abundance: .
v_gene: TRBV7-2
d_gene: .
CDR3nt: TGTGCCAGCAGCTTCGGTGGGACTATTAATTCACCCCTCCACTTT
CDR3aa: CASSFGGTINSPLHF

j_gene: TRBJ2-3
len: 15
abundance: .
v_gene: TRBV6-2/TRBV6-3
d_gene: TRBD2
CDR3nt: TGTGCCAGCAGTTACCGGGGGGACTCCACAGATGCGCAGTATTTT
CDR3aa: CASSYRGDSTDAQYF

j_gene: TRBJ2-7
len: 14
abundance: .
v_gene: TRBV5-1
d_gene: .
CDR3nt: TGCGCCAGCAGCCCGGTCGGAGGATACTACGAGCAGTACTTC
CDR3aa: CASSPVGGYYEQYF

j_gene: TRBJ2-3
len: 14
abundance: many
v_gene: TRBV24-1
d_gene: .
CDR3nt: TGTGCCACCAGTGATTCCCTCTGGACAGATACGCAGTATTTT
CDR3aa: CATSDSLWTDTQYF

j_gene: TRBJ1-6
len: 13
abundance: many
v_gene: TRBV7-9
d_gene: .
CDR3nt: TGTGCCAGCAGCCGGGACCCGATTTCACCCCTCCACTTT
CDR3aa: CASSRDPISPLHF

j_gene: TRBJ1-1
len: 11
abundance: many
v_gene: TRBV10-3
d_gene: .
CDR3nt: TGTGCCATCAGGGCCAGATCTGAAGCTTTCTTT
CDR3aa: CAIRARSEAFF

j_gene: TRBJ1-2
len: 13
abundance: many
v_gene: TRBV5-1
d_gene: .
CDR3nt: TGCGCCAGCAGCTTGGTTGGCTTCTATGGCTACACCTTC
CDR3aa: CASSLVGFYGYTF

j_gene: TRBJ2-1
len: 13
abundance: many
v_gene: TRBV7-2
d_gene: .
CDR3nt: TGTGCCAGCAGCCTAGCCAGGGGGGCTGAGCAGTTCTTC
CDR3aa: CASSLARGAEQFF

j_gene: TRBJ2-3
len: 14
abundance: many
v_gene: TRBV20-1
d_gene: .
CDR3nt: TGCAGTGCTATGTTGCGTTATAGCACAGATACGCAGTATTTT
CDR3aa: CSAMLRYSTDTQYF

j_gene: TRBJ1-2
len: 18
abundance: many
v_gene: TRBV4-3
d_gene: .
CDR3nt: TGCGCCAGCAGCCAAGTTTACCACTCCATATTAGCTAACTATGGCTACACCTTC
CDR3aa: CASSQVYHSILANYGYTF

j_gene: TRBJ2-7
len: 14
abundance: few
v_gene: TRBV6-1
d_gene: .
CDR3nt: TGTGCCAGCACCAACCGGGACCACCCCTACGAGCAGTACTTC
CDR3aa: CASTNRDHPYEQYF

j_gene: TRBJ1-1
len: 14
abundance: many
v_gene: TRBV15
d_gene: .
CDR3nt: TGTGCCACCAGCAGATACGGGGGTAACACTGAAGCTTTCTTT
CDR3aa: CATSRYGGNTEAFF

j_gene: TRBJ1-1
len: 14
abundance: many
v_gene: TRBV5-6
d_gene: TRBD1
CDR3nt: TGTGCCAGCAGCGTGGGACAGGGCTCTGCTGAAGCTTTCTTT
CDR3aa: CASSVGQGSAEAFF

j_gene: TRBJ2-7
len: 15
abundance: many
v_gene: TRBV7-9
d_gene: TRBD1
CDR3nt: TGTGCCAGCAGCCCCCCTAGGGGACAGGGGTACGAGCAGTACTTC
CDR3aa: CASSPPRGQGYEQYF

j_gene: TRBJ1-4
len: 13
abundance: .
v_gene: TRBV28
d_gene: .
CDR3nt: TGTGCCAGCAGTTTACTTGCCGGGAAAAAACTGTTTTTT
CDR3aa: CASSLLAGKKLFF

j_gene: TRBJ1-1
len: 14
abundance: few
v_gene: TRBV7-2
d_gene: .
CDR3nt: TGTGCCAGCAGCTTAGTTTCAGGGATCGCTGAAGCTTTCTTT
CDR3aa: CASSLVSGIAEAFF

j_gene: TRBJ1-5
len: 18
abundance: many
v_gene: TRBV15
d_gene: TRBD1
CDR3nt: TGTGCCACCAGCAGAGTCCGGGACAGGGGTAGGCGCAATCAGCCCCAGCATTTT
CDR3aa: CATSRVRDRGRRNQPQHF

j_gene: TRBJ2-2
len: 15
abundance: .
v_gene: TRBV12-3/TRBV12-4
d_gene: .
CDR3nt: TGTGCCAGCAGTTCCAGGGACGGGAACACCGGGGAGCTGTTTTTT
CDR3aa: CASSSRDGNTGELFF

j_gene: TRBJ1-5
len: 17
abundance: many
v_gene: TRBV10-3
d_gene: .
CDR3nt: TGTGCCACCGCGATGGGGTCCCCCTTGTTTTTAGGCCAGCCCCAGCATTTT
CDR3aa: CATAMGSPLFLGQPQHF

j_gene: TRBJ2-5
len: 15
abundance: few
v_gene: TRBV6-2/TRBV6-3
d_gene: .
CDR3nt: TGTGCCAGCAGCCCCACGGGTGGCGGCCAAGAGACCCAGTACTTC
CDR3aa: CASSPTGGGQETQYF

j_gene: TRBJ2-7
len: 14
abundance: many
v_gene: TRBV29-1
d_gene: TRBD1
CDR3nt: TGCAGCGTCGCTCACTTGGGACAGCCTAACGAGCAGTACTTC
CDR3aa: CSVAHLGQPNEQYF

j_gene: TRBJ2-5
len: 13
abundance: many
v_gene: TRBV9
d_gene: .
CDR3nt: TGTGCCAGCAGCGTAGGCCAGAGGGAGACCCAGTACTTC
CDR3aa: CASSVGQRETQYF

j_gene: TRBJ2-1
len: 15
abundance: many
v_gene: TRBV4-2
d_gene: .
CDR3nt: TGTGCCAGCAGCCCCCGGGATCTAGTAGCAAGTGAGCAGTTCTTC
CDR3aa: CASSPRDLVASEQFF

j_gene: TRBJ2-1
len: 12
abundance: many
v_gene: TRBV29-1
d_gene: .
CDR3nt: TGCAGCGTTGAAGACAGATACAATGAGCAGTTCTTC
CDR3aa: CSVEDRYNEQFF

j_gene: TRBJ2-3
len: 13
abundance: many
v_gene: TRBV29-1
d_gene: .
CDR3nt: TGCAGCGCTCGCGGACTGGACACAGATACGCAGTATTTT
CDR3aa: CSARGLDTDTQYF

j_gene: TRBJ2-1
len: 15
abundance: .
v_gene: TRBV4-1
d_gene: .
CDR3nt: TGCGCCAGCAGCTATCCAAGGGGCTCCTACAATGAGCAGTTCTTC
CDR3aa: CASSYPRGSYNEQFF

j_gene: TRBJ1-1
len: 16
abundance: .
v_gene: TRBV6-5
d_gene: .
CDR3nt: TGTGCCAGCAGTTACCACATCTCGACCCTAGAGGGTGAAGCTTTCTTT
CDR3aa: CASSYHISTLEGEAFF

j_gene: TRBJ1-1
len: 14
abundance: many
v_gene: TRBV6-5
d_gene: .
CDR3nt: TGTGCCAGCAGTTATCGTCCCCCAAACACTGAAGCTTTCTTT
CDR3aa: CASSYRPPNTEAFF

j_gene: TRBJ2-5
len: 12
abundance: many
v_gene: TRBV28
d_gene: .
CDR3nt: TGTGCCAGCGGGCAGGGGGGAGAGACCCAGTACTTC
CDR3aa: CASGQGGETQYF

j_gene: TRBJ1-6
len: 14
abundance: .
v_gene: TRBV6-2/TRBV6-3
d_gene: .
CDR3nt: TGTGCCAGCGGACGGGACTTGGATAATTCACCCCTCCACTTT
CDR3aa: CASGRDLDNSPLHF

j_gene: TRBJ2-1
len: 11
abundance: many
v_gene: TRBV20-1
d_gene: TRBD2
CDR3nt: TGCAGTGCTGCTAGCGGGAGGCCGCTGTTCTTC
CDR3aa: CSAASGRPLFF

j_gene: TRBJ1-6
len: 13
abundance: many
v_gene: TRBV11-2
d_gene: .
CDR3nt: TGTGCCAGCAGGAATAGACAGTTTTCACCCCTCCACTTT
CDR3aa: CASRNRQFSPLHF

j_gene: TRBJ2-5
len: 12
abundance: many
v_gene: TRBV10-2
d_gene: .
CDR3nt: TGCGCCAGCAGTAGCGGCCAAGAGACCCAGTACTTC
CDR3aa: CASSSGQETQYF

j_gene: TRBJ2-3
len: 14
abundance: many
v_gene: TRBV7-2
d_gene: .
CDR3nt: TGTGCCAGCAGCTTAGTGCAGGGTACCGATACGCAGTATTTT
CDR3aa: CASSLVQGTDTQYF

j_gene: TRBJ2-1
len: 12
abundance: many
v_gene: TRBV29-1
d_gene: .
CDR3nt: TGCAGCGAGCTGGGGGATTCCAATGAGCAGTTCTTC
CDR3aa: CSELGDSNEQFF

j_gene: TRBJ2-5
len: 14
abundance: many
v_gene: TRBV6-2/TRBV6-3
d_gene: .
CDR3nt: TGTGCCAGCAGTTACCTGGTGGGGGCGGAGACCCAGTACTTC
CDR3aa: CASSYLVGAETQYF

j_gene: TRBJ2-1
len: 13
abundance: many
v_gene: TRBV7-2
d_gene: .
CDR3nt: TGTGCCAGCAGCTTAACTTACGACAATGAGCAGTTCTTC
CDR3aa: CASSLTYDNEQFF

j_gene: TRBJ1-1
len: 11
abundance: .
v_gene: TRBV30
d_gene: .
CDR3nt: TGTGCCTGGAGTGGTCAGGGGTCAGCTTTCTTT
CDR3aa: CAWSGQGSAFF

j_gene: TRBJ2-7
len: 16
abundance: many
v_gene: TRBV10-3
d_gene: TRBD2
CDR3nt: TGTGCCATCAGTGAGTTCGAGCTAGCGGATCCCTACGAGCAGTACTTC
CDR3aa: CAISEFELADPYEQYF

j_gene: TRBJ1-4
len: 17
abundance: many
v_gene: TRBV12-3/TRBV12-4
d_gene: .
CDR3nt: TGTGCCAGCAGTTTACGGGGCCCCTTGAGGCTGGAAGAAAAACTGTTTTTT
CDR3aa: CASSLRGPLRLEEKLFF

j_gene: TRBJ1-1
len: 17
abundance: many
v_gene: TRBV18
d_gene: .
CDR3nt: TGTGCCAGCTCACCAGTCATGGGTGGAGGGTTGAACACTGAAGCTTTCTTT
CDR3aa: CASSPVMGGGLNTEAFF

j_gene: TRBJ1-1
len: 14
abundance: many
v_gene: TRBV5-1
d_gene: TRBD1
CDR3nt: TGCGCCAGCAGTCGACAGGGAGTGGACACTGAAGCTTTCTTT
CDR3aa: CASSRQGVDTEAFF

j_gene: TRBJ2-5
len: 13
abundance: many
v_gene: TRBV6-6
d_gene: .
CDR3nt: TGTGCCAGCAGTCGAACAGGGCGAGAGACCCAGTACTTC
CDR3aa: CASSRTGRETQYF

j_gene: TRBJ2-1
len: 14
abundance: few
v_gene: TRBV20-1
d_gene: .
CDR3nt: TGCAGTGTGGTGGGCGGGATTTCCTACAATGAGCAGTTCTTC
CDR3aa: CSVVGGISYNEQFF

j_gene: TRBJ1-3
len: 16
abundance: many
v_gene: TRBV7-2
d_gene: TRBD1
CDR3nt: TGTGCCAGCAGCCCCGGGACAGGCCGGGGAGGAAACACCATATATTTT
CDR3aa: CASSPGTGRGGNTIYF